The entry below describes one T cell receptor beta chain. The CDR3 has 20 residues. As processed by the authors: The assay estimated nucleated cells by amplifying reference gene primers. The table came from immunoSEQ multiplex PCR; TCRdb's copy has only in-frame clones and leaves some out. That table furnishes V, J and clone size, whereas the DNA furnished D and trimming. The data show about 220,000 clones, around four fifths seen once. The sample originates from a study of blood T cell repertoires in COVID-19. Across the study: Acute and convalescent COVID-19 samples came from the United States, Italy and Spain. The analysed material was cDNA or gDNA that came from T cells, B-cell-depleted T cells, or PBMCs.

The origin of this receptor is a woman aged 70-85 years with acute or convalescent COVID-19. V is TRBV21-1 and J is TRBJ1-5; TRBD1 is taken as the D call from the table, unchecked against the DNA. TRBV21-1 represents a pseudogene. The sample comprised peripheral blood. The CDR3 is CASSKGGQGAIGFRNQPQHF. CDR3 sequence (DNA): TGTGCCAGCAGCAAAGGGGGACAGGGGGCTATCGGCTTTCGCAATCAGCCCCAGCATTTT.